The 10 T cell receptor beta chains reported below all come from one sample, sequenced in a study of T cells after yellow fever vaccination. TCRdb called the 5' RACE reads again in MiXCR, with one record for every CDR3 protein. Found here are 30,000 to 35,000 distinct CDR3 sequences, more than 6.5% of them singletons; the top ten hold about 20%. Sequencing was performed on PBMCs, either bulk or a sorted T-cell subset (CD4+, CD8+, memory, or dextramer-sorted; not recorded which), taken on the day of the first yellow fever vaccination. These receptors were taken from a man aged 18 to 30 who received the YFV17D yellow fever vaccine.

V is TRBV5-6 and J is TRBJ1-5; TRBD1 matches at 9 bases. V lost 0 bases and J lost 5; bases outside the gene matches: 3. The CDR3 extends over 15 amino acids. Germline CDR1 is SGHDT and CDR2 is YYEEEE. CDR3 nucleotide sequence: TGTGCCAGCAGCTTGGGGACAGGGGAACATCAGCCCCAGCATTTT. It codes for CASSLGTGEHQPQHF.

There are many counts of this clonotype. The chain uses TRBV7-3 and TRBJ1-5; D ambiguous. Trimming stripped 4 bases from V and 9 bases from J, with 13 bases between. Germline V gives CDR1 SGHTA, CDR2 FQGTGA. This CDR3 region has 13 residues. CDR3 residues: CASSSGPKTPQHF. The CDR3 nucleotides are TGTGCCAGCAGCTCCGGGCCTAAAACGCCCCAGCATTTT.

This clonotype has just a few counts. The rearrangement links TRBV4-3 to TRBJ2-5; no firm D call. Trimming shortened V by 1 base and J by 1 base, and 10 bases separated the two germline ends. Germline CDR1 and CDR2: LGHNA and YSLEER. This CDR3 spans 15 amino acids. The CDR3 coding sequence is TGCGCCAGCAGCCAAGGGGCTGCCCTCCAAGAGACCCAGTACTTC. Protein: CASSQGAALQETQYF.

This chain's CDR3 is CASSLAGGEREQYF. CDR3 nucleotide sequence: TGTGCCAGCAGCTTGGCCGGGGGGGAGCGCGAGCAGTACTTC. The chain recombines TRBV7-9 with TRBJ2-7; the match to TRBD2 covers 8 bases. Trimming removed 3 bases from V and 6 bases from J; junction bases left unmatched: 7. Germline assignment: CDR1 SEHNR and CDR2 FQNEAQ (reference sequence). This CDR3 is 14 amino acids long.

This clonotype was detected ten times or more. The rearrangement uses TRBV19 and TRBJ2-1; D may correspond to TRBD1 or TRBD2 (5 bases each). From germline, CDR1 is LNHDA and CDR2 SQIVND (reference sequence). The CDR3 has 14 residues. V gave up 3 bases and J gave up 7 bases, with 13 bases separating them. The CDR3 here is CASSMRGSGNEQFF. CDR3 sequence (DNA): TGTGCCAGTAGTATGAGGGGTTCGGGAAATGAGCAGTTCTTC. Drawing the rest from reference TRBV19 and TRBJ2-1, the complete variable domain is DGGITQSPKYLFRKEGQNVTLSCEQNLNHDAMYWYRQDPGQGLRLIYYSQIVNDFQKGDIAEGYSVSREKKESFPLTVTSAQKNPTAFYLCASSMRGSGNEQFFGPGTRLTVL.

This clonotype was observed at least ten times. The rearrangement uses TRBV6-5 and TRBJ1-5; 11 bases fit TRBD1. Looked up from germline, CDR1 is MNHEY and CDR2 is SVGAGI. The CDR3 extends over 15 amino acids. The V gene end was trimmed by 5 bases and the J gene end by 7 bases; junction bases not matched to a gene: 7. As DNA, the CDR3 is TGTGCCAGCAGTACGGGGACAGGGGGGAGGCAGCCCCAGCATTTT. Encoded protein: CASSTGTGGRQPQHF.

This clonotype was detected only a few times. The chain is built from TRBV5-5 and TRBJ1-5; D possibly corresponds to TRBD1 (5 bases). The CDR3 runs 14 residues. V gave up 2 bases and J gave up 3 bases, with 9 bases separating them. From germline, CDR1 is SGHKS and CDR2 YYEKEE (reference sequence). This CDR3 is CASSFQGNNQPQHF. The DNA of the CDR3 is TGTGCCAGCAGCTTCCAGGGTAACAATCAGCCCCAGCATTTT.

This clonotype was seen at least ten times. The chain has TRBV19 and TRBJ2-7; 10 positions match TRBD1. The germline gives CDR1 LNHDA, CDR2 SQIVND (reference sequence). After removal of 3 bases from V and 4 bases from J, the junction contained 21 bases not matched to a gene. This CDR3 is 20 amino acids long. The CDR3 DNA sequence: TGTGCCAGTAGTATTAACGTCCCCGGGACAGGGGTTGGAGGGACTTACGAGCAGTACTTC. It specifies CASSINVPGTGVGGTYEQYF.

This clonotype showed up many times. The chain recombines TRBV5-1 with TRBJ2-5; D may be TRBD2 (6 bases). Germline CDR1 SGHRS, CDR2 YFSETQ. The V end was cut by 6 bases, the J end by 5 bases, with 17 bases between. CDR3 length: 14 residues. For the CDR3, the DNA is TGCGCCAGCACCCAAGGGGAGGTCCGGGAGACCCAGTACTTC. Amino acids: CASTQGEVRETQYF.

The table lists this clonotype with a few counts. The chain joins TRBV20-1 to TRBJ1-2; 8 bases agree with TRBD1. This CDR3 is 15 amino acids long. Unmatched junction bases numbered 10, after V lost 2 bases and J lost 5 bases. CDR1 is DFQATT and CDR2 is SNEGSKA in the germline V gene (reference sequence). DNA for the CDR3: TGCAGTGCTAGATCCGACAGGGGCTCTCTGTATGGCTACACCTTC. This sequence encodes CSARSDRGSLYGYTF.